Listed below are T cell receptor beta chains from one sample, sequenced in a study of spatial heterogeneity in lung cancer. MiXCR, applied by TCRdb to the 5' RACE reads, yields one record per CDR3 protein. Here the sample spans some 4,600 distinct CDR3 sequences, approximately 6.1% being singletons. The sample in question was lung tumor tissue, obtained at surgery. These TCRs come from a male donor with early-stage non-small cell lung cancer. The CDR3 runs from the conserved cysteine through the conserved F or W. A D gene is named only where the DNA matches it firmly. Clone sizes are given selectively: once, few, many, or a class where the clone is expanded.

clone_size,cdr3_length,j_call,d_call,v_call,cdr3_nt,cdr3_aa
medium-sized,13,TRBJ2-5,TRBD1,TRBV29-1,TGCAGCGCTGTCAGGGGGCGCCTAGAGACCCAGTACTTC,CSAVRGRLETQYF
many,15,TRBJ2-1,NA,TRBV4-3,TGCGCCAGCAGCCAAGATACGGACCCTGGGTATGAGCAGTTCTTC,CASSQDTDPGYEQFF
medium-sized,13,TRBJ2-5,TRBD2,TRBV13,TGTGCCAGCGGCCGGAGCGGGGCAGAGACCCAGTACTTC,CASGRSGAETQYF
medium-sized,15,TRBJ1-6,NA,TRBV28,TGTGCCAGCAGTTTTGGCTCCGTCACTAATTCACCCCTCCACTTT,CASSFGSVTNSPLHF
medium-sized,11,TRBJ2-5,NA,TRBV27,TGTGCCAGCAGTTTTGGTGGGACCCAGTACTTC,CASSFGGTQYF
NA,13,TRBJ2-5,NA,TRBV7-2,TGTGCCAGCAGCTTAGCGTTGCAGGGTACCCAGTACTTC,CASSLALQGTQYF
medium-sized,13,TRBJ2-4,NA,TRBV12-3/TRBV12-4,TGTGCCAGCAGTTTCCGGCAGGCGAACATTCAGTACTTC,CASSFRQANIQYF
many,14,TRBJ1-4,TRBD1,TRBV5-5,TGTGCCAGCAGCTTTGGGACAGGCTGGGAAAAACTGTTTTTT,CASSFGTGWEKLFF
NA,14,TRBJ2-2,NA,TRBV5-1,TGCGCCAGCAGTTCCGACACTTACACCGGGGAGCTGTTTTTT,CASSSDTYTGELFF
NA,11,TRBJ2-7,NA,TRBV20-1,TGCAGTGCTAAGATCCGCGACGAGCAGTACTTC,CSAKIRDEQYF
NA,13,TRBJ2-3,NA,TRBV5-1,TGCGCCAGCAGCTTTGGGGGAACAGATACGCAGTATTTT,CASSFGGTDTQYF
medium-sized,12,TRBJ2-5,NA,TRBV12-3/TRBV12-4,TGTGCCAGCAGTTCGAGGGGTGAGACCCAGTACTTC,CASSSRGETQYF
many,12,TRBJ2-5,NA,TRBV20-1,TGCAGTGCTCCCCCTTCCCAAGAGACCCAGTACTTC,CSAPPSQETQYF
medium-sized,13,TRBJ2-1,NA,TRBV12-3/TRBV12-4,TGTGCCAGCAGTTTCGGACTGCACAATGAGCAGTTCTTC,CASSFGLHNEQFF
NA,15,TRBJ2-5,TRBD1,TRBV7-2,TGTGCCAGCAGCTTCGACAGGGGGCGCATAGAGACCCAGTACTTC,CASSFDRGRIETQYF
many,13,TRBJ2-7,NA,TRBV25-1,TGTGCCAGCAGCCCGGGTCCCTCCTACGAGCAGTACTTC,CASSPGPSYEQYF
NA,14,TRBJ2-2,TRBD2,TRBV29-1,TGCAGCGTTTCGGGAGGGAGGAACACCGGGGAGCTGTTTTTT,CSVSGGRNTGELFF
many,15,TRBJ2-7,NA,TRBV2,TGTGCCAGCAGTGAAGCGGGGGGGCAGCTCTACGAGCAGTACTTC,CASSEAGGQLYEQYF
many,16,TRBJ2-3,TRBD2,TRBV7-6,TGTGCCAGCAGGCGACTAGCGGGGACTAGCACAGATACGCAGTATTTT,CASRRLAGTSTDTQYF
NA,15,TRBJ2-2,TRBD1,TRBV5-1,TGCGCCAGCCGAACCGGGACAGGGGACACCGGGGAGCTGTTTTTT,CASRTGTGDTGELFF
few,13,TRBJ2-7,NA,TRBV5-1,TGCGCCAGCAGCAGGGGCAGCTCCTACGAGCAGTACTTC,CASSRGSSYEQYF
medium-sized,13,TRBJ1-2,NA,TRBV28,TGTGCCAGCATCCGGGACATCCCTGGAAGCTACACCTTC,CASIRDIPGSYTF
many,14,TRBJ2-2,NA,TRBV7-6,TGTGCCAGCAGCCGCTTAAGCGACACCGGGGAGCTGTTTTTT,CASSRLSDTGELFF
many,15,TRBJ2-7,TRBD2,TRBV6-2/TRBV6-3,TGTGCCAGCAGTAAGCCGGGACTAGCGTCCTACGAGCAGTACTTC,CASSKPGLASYEQYF
many,14,TRBJ2-3,NA,TRBV20-1,TGCAGTGCTAGAAGTGGCACCCGGGCTGATACGCAGTATTTT,CSARSGTRADTQYF
medium-sized,16,TRBJ2-3,TRBD2,TRBV12-3/TRBV12-4,TGTGCCAGCAGTTTTGGTGCGGGAGGTGTCACAGATACGCAGTATTTT,CASSFGAGGVTDTQYF
few,16,TRBJ2-7,TRBD2,TRBV7-8,TGTGCCAGCAGCCTCGAGACTAGCGGGATGCCCTACGAGCAGTACTTC,CASSLETSGMPYEQYF
many,15,TRBJ2-4,NA,TRBV13,TGTGCCAGCAGCTTAGGAGGGCGGGCCAAAAACATTCAGTACTTC,CASSLGGRAKNIQYF
few,23,TRBJ2-1,TRBD1,TRBV27,TGTGCCAGCAGTTCCCATTCCCGACGGGACAGGGGGCAATATACGCACTCCTACAATGAGCAGTTCTTC,CASSSHSRRDRGQYTHSYNEQFF